The clone carrying this T cell receptor (beta chain) was counted once. Study processing details: Scientists estimated how many nucleated cells there were by amplifying reference gene primers. Here immunoSEQ multiplex PCR was the method, and the copy in TCRdb shows in-frame clones only, minus some. V and J calls and clone size are as listed in that table; D and trimming were resolved from the DNA. Of some 350,000 clones listed, about 89% were seen once; the top ten hold around 3%. The CDR3 extends over 15 amino acids. The germline gives CDR1 LNHDA, CDR2 SQIVND (reference sequence). The V gene end was trimmed by 1 base and the J gene end by 5 bases; junction bases not matched to a gene: 2. The data originate from a study of blood T cell repertoires in COVID-19. About the study: Collection of acute and convalescent COVID-19 samples took place in the United States, Italy and Spain.

This sequence was found in a woman aged 25 to 39 with COVID-19, enrolled during active disease. This chain uses TRBV19 with TRBJ2-3, with 11 positions matching TRBD1. Sequencing was done on a sample of peripheral blood. CDR3 sequence: CASSIGTGGRDTQYF. The CDR3 DNA reads TGTGCCAGTAGTATAGGGACAGGGGGCCGAGATACGCAGTATTTT.